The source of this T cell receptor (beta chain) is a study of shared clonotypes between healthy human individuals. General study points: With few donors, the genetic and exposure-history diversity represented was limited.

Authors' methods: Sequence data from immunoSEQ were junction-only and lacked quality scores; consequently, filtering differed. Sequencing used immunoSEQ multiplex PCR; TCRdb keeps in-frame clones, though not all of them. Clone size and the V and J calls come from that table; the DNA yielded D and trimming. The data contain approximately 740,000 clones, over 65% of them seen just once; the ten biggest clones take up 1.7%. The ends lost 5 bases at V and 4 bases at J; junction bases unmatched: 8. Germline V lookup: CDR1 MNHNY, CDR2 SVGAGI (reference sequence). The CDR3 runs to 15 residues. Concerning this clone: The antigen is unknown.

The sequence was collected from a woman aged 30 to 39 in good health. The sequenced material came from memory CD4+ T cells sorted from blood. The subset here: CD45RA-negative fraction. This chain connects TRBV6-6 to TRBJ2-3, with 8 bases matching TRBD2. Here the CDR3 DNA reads TGTGCCAGCAGTCCCGCCCTAGCGGGCGCAGATACGCAGTATTTT. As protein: CASSPALAGADTQYF.